The TCR beta chain under discussion was sequenced for a study of beta chain features in type 1 diabetes (dated by TCRdb to the late 2010s). Regarding the complete study: Mean age, gender distribution, total cell number and subset yield were not different between patients and healthy donors. Regulatory and stem cell-like memory subsets were isolated from only 8 patients and roughly 8 healthy donors, whereas naive and central memory subsets came from all 30 or so donors. A total of roughly 100 million sorted cells were examined across all samples, and a strong correlation was observed between cell number per subset and RNA yield. The study compared the TCRB repertoires of sorted circulating CD4+ T cell subsets in recently diagnosed type 1 diabetes patients with those in matched healthy donors.

The CDR3 sequence holds 14 residues, the cysteine and phenylalanine included. Kept here is only the CDR3 DNA, which spans 42 bases and is read in frame from base 1. Relative to germline, V is missing 8 bases and J is missing 5 bases, with 11 bases of the junction outside any gene match. The germline V gene gives CDR1 as MNHNS and CDR2 as SASEGT. All of the isolated RNA was reverse transcribed with the High Capacity cDNA Reverse Transcription Kit, so expressed TCRB transcripts were sequenced. For stem cell-like memory T cell samples, survey-depth immunoSEQ sequencing was used, averaging about 990,000 total reads per sample. Sorted cells were lysed in RLT buffer and RNA was extracted with DNase-treated RNeasy Micro or Mini kits, depending on cell number. Each cell subset was processed on its own to prevent cross-contamination, while patient and healthy donor samples were processed together. TCRB sequences were amplified from cDNA with the immunoSEQ multiplex PCR, producing 87-bp fragments spanning the CDR3 region. Sequencing of the amplicons was performed on the Illumina HiSeq platform. As for the authors' bioinformatics: Synthetic template baselines were used to correct PCR bias computationally, reads within Hamming distance 2 were collapsed, and singletons that could not be merged were discarded. Reads were aligned against IMGT so that V, D and J genes, CDR3 length and insertions or deletions at six rearrangement sites could be assigned. Within each subset, clonotype counts were normalized to the number of sorted cells before true diversity and Gini coefficients were calculated with the tcR R package. The overlap coefficient, calculated on TCRB nucleotide sequences, was used to quantify repertoire sharing. The table comes from immuneACCESS by way of TCRdb, which keeps in-frame sequences with V and J called. Part of the clones is missing from these tables; in studies checked, under half for an unresolved V gene and the rest for unknown reasons. D and trimming were read from the DNA, whereas the V and J calls and clone size are those reported in that table. This sample lists about 14,000 clones; approximately 64% were detected once. 0.45% to 0.6% of the sample is taken by the ten largest.

This clone was detected a few times. It lacks a known antigen. It has no much larger one-base neighbor in the sample; base qualities were not kept. Each donor gave one peripheral blood draw, averaging approximately 120 mL, which was collected into heparinised tubes. A BD FACSAria II and a panel including CD45RO, CCR7, CD25, CD127, CD95 and CD27 were used to sort naive, central memory, regulatory and stem cell-like memory CD4+ T cells. Every sorted population had a purity above 95%. PBMCs were isolated immediately by Lymphoprep density gradient centrifugation and stained directly without culture. To minimize batch effects, samples were stained and sorted in pairs, one healthy donor with one patient per experiment. Results the study describes overall, beyond this receptor: A moderate but significant shortening of TCRB CDR3 length was observed in type 1 diabetes patients in all four CD4+ subsets. Patients with type 1 diabetes made fewer insertions and deleted more nucleotides at VDJ recombination sites, implying thymic rearrangement abnormalities. HLA sub-analyses involved small numbers of individuals, so any influence of HLA type on TCRB rearrangement remained unresolved. Because cDNA was sequenced instead of genomic DNA, activated cells with high expression could be over-represented, although the groups did not differ in activation or CD3 levels. PCR might favor shorter templates, but patient and control samples were amplified and corrected together, so any skew would affect both groups equally. The naive, central memory and regulatory TCRB repertoires appeared to resemble one another more closely among patients than among healthy donors.

The source of this sequence is a woman aged 18-30 years with type 1 diabetes. Material for sequencing was stem cell memory CD4+ T cells from blood. The cell subset or site label of this sample denotes: stem cell-like memory CD4+ T cells. Recombination joined TRBV6-1 with TRBJ2-7; TRBD1 agrees with 8 junctional bases. The bases read TGTGCCAGCCGGTTCGAGGGACAGGCGGACGAGCAGTACTTC. It encodes CASRFEGQADEQYF.